The entry that follows covers one T cell receptor beta chain sequence. At one end the junction does not follow the germline gene, possibly because of a read error. The CDR3 covers 13 residues. From germline, CDR1 is SGHVS and CDR2 FQNEAQ. The table came from immunoSEQ multiplex PCR; TCRdb's copy has only in-frame clones and leaves some out. The table includes about 120,000 clones, roughly two thirds detected once. This entry is derived from a study of shared clonotypes between healthy human individuals. The V call is TRBV7-8, the J call TRBJ2-3, with D possibly being TRBD1 or TRBD2 (5 bases each). This TCR was recovered from a woman in her 30s in good health. The specimen sequenced was memory CD8+ T cells sorted from blood. Subset indicated: CD45RO+ cells pooled with CCR7-negative TemRA cells. CDR3 nucleotide sequence: TGTGCCAGCAGCACGGGACCCACATATACGCAGTATTTT. Translating gives CASSTGPTYTQYF. Variable domain in full (rest from reference TRBV7-8 and TRBJ2-3): GAGVSQSPRYKVAKRGQDVALRCDPISGHVSLFWYQQALGQGPEFLTYFQNEAQLDKSGLPSDRFFAERPEGSVSTLKIQRTQQEDSAVYLCASSTGPTYTQYFGPGTRLTVL.